This paragraph reports one T cell receptor (beta chain). This entry is derived from a study of blood T cell repertoires in COVID-19. The protocol was immunoSEQ multiplex PCR, while the TCRdb copy is restricted to in-frame clones and leaves out a portion. The sample contains more than 60,000 clones, 91% of which appear only once. Germline trimming cut 2 bases from V and 4 bases from J; bases unmatched to any gene: 5. This CDR3 has 14 residues. Germline CDR1 is LNHDA and CDR2 is SQIVND (reference sequence). The sequence came from a human donor in a cohort sampled during active COVID-19. The sample was peripheral blood. The V and J genes are TRBV19 and TRBJ2-7; 7 bases align to TRBD2. CDR3 DNA sequence: TGTGCCAGTAGTATATTGGGTAGCGGGTACGAGCAGTACTTC. This codes for CASSILGSGYEQYF. Drawing the rest from reference TRBV19 and TRBJ2-7, the complete variable domain is DGGITQSPKYLFRKEGQNVTLSCEQNLNHDAMYWYRQDPGQGLRLIYYSQIVNDFQKGDIAEGYSVSREKKESFPLTVTSAQKNPTAFYLCASSILGSGYEQYFGPGTRLTVT.